The TCR beta chain described here comes from a study of blood T cell repertoires in COVID-19. Assay: immunoSEQ multiplex PCR; the TCRdb copy retains only in-frame clones and omits some. The sample carries about 220,000 clones, 82% recorded once. A few counts support this clone. The CDR3 totals 15 residues. V gave up 3 bases and J gave up 4 bases; unmatched junction bases: 7. Germline lookup yields CDR1 LGHNA and CDR2 YNFKEQ. The sample consisted of peripheral blood. The chain recombines TRBV4-2 with TRBJ1-1; 8 nucleotides line up with TRBD1. The receptor was derived from a woman of 80 years or more with acute or convalescent COVID-19. The CDR3 sequence is CASSQVDRGITEAFF. The CDR3 DNA follows: TGTGCCAGCAGCCAGGTTGACAGGGGTATCACTGAAGCTTTCTTT.